The rows below give T cell receptor beta chains drawn from one sample of a study of CD8 T cells in Susac syndrome. TCRdb processed the immunoSEQ multiplex PCR reads anew with MiXCR; each CDR3 protein has one entry. The sample includes fewer than 300,000 distinct CDR3 sequences, 85% of them seen just once. Sample: CD8+ T cells from PBMCs. The receptor set was obtained from a human donor with multiple sclerosis. The CDR3 runs from the conserved cysteine through the conserved F or W.

V gene	J gene	CDR3 protein
TRBV12-3/TRBV12-4	TRBJ2-1	CASSLRGLAVLGLNEQFF
TRBV11-2	TRBJ2-2	CASSLRAGGTGELFF
TRBV12-3/TRBV12-4	TRBJ2-7	CASSLLPRGSYEQYF
TRBV28	TRBJ2-7	CATSPHYEQYF
TRBV12-5	TRBJ1-4	CASGSLGGPGEKLFF
TRBV7-6	TRBJ2-3	CASSLVASGPSTDTQYF
TRBV28	TRBJ2-4	CASSFSSDLNIQYF
TRBV7-6	TRBJ1-1	CASSLGYTAEAFF
TRBV3-1	TRBJ2-2	CASRQLPTGELFF
TRBV19	TRBJ1-4	CASSIDAEEKLFF
TRBV28	TRBJ1-5	CASSGMTGARQPQHF
TRBV6-6	TRBJ2-1	CASSPRGEQFF
TRBV30	TRBJ2-7	CAWSHGQRGPYEQYF
TRBV12-3/TRBV12-4	TRBJ2-7	CASSLILGRSYEQYF
TRBV27	TRBJ2-1	CASSLLTSGSYNEQFF
TRBV27	TRBJ2-7	CASSSAGGQYF
TRBV7-9	TRBJ2-7	CASSFSGRTYEQYF
TRBV2	TRBJ2-7	CATAGYEQYF
TRBV6-2/TRBV6-3	TRBJ1-1	CASSHPGTEAFF
TRBV6-6	TRBJ2-7	CASSYYYRGQGHEQYF
TRBV28	TRBJ2-2	CASSFILRVNTGELFF
TRBV4-1	TRBJ2-3	CASSQDAEDTQYF
TRBV7-9	TRBJ1-2	CASSRTGNYGYTF
TRBV27	TRBJ2-7	CASSRARFRYEQYF
TRBV2	TRBJ2-7	CASGKGLAGVSSYEQYF
TRBV19	TRBJ2-7	CASSLDREGEQYF
TRBV6-5	TRBJ2-7	CASSYSIGYEQYF
TRBV28	TRBJ2-5	CASSLRQEGGPLQETQYF
TRBV20-1	TRBJ2-1	CSARDSTKGESYNEQFF
TRBV3-1	TRBJ1-4	CASSQKWMRQDNEKLFF
TRBV7-9	TRBJ2-5	CASSDLGPLVETQYF
TRBV12-5	TRBJ1-1	CASGLAVSAEAFF
TRBV11-2	TRBJ2-7	CASSSAVPYEQYF
TRBV30	TRBJ1-6	CAWMVREGDSSNSPLHF
TRBV2	TRBJ1-2	CASIPEWGDPDTF
TRBV9	TRBJ2-7	CASSGNSGSYEQYF
TRBV4-1	TRBJ2-1	CASSQDPPREQFF